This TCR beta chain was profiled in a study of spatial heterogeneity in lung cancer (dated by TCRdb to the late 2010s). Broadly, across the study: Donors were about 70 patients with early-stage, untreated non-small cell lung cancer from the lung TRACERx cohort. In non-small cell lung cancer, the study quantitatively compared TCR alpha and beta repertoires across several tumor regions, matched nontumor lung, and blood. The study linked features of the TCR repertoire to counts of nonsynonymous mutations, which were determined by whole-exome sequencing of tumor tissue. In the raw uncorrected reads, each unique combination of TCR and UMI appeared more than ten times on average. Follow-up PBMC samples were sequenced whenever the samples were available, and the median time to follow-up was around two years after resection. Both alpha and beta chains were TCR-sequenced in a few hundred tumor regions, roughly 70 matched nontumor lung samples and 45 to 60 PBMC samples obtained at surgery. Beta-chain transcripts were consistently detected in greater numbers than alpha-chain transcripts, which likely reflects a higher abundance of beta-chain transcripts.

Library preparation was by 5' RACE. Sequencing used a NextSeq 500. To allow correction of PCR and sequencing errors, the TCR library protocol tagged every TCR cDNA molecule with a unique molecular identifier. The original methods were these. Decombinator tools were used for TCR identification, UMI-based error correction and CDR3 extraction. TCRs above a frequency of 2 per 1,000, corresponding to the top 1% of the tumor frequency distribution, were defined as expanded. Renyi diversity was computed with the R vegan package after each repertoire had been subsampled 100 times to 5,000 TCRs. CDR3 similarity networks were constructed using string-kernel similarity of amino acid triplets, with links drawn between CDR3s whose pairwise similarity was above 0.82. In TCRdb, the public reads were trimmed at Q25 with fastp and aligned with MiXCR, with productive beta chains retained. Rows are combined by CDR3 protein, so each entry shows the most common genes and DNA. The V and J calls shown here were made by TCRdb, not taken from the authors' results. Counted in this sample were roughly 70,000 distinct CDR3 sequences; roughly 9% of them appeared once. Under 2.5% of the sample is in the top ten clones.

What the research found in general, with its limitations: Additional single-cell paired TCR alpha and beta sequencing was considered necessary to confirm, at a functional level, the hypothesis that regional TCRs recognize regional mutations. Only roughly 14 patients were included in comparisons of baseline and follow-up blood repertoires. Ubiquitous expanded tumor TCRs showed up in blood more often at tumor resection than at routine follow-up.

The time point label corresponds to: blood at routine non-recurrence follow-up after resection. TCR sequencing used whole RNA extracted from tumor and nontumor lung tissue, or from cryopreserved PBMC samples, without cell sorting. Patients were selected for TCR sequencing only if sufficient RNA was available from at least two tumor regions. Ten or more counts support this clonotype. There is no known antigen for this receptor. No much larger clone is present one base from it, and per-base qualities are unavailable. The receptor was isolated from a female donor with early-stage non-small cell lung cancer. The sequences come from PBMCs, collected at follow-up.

The sequenced DNA is TGTGCCAGCAGCTTAGTCCCGAGCTCCTACAATGAGCAGTTCTTC. Its protein reads: CASSLVPSSYNEQFF. The chain was built from TRBV7-3 and TRBJ2-1; the D gene identity is not certain. CDR3 length: 15 amino acids, cysteine to phenylalanine. This entry keeps only the CDR3 DNA: 45 bases, framed from base 1. CDR1 and CDR2 (SGHTA, FQGTGA) derive from the germline V gene. V was cut back by 2 bases and J by 0 bases, leaving a gap of 8 bases between them.